The source of this T cell receptor beta chain is a study of identical twins. Study observations and caveats: Conclusions were drawn cross-sectionally by statistical analysis, without following the same donors.

A universal primer binding site was introduced by template switching. The final cDNA contained unique molecular identifiers. TCRdb redid the calling of the 5' RACE reads with MiXCR, one entry per CDR3 protein. Of roughly 720,000 distinct CDR3 sequences in the sample, 15% to 20% were seen once. V was cut by 5 bases and J by 2 bases, with 11 bases left in between. Germline V CDR1 and CDR2: WSHSY, SAAADI. This CDR3 spans 14 amino acids. Many counts were recorded for this clonotype. Antigen unknown. These data were also reused for a study on T cells expressing NK-cell markers. This second report adds: CD3+CD56+NKG2C+, CD3+CD56+NKG2C- and CD3+CD56-NKG2C+ T cells, once sorted, supplied the TCR beta repertoires. Anti-gamma-delta TCR antibody use in several experiments restricted sorting to alpha-beta TCR T cells.

What was sequenced was PBMCs. This receptor was identified in a woman aged 18-29 years in good health. This chain links TRBV10-2 with TRBJ2-3; D possibly uses TRBD1 or TRBD2 (5 bases each). CDR3 in amino acids: CASSPRGTTDTQYF. The DNA for the CDR3 is TGCGCCAGCAGTCCCCGAGGGACCACAGATACGCAGTATTTT.